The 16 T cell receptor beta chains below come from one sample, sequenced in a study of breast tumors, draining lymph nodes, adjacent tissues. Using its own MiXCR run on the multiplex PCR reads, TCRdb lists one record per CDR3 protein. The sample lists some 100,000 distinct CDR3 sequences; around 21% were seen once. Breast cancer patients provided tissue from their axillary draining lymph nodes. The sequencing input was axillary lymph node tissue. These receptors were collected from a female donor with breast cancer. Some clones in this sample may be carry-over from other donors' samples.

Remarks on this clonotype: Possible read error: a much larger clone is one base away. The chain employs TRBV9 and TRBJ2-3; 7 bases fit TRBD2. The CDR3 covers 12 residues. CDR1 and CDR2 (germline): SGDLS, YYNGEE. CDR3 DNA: TGTGCCGGCAGCGGGGGCACAGATACGCAGTATTTT. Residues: CAGSGGTDTQYF.

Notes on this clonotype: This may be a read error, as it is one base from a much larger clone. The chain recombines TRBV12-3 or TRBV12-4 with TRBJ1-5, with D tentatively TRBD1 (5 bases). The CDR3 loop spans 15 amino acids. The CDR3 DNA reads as TGTGCCAGCAGTCAACGGGGGGAGAGCAATCAGCTCCAGCATTTT. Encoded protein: CASSQRGESNQLQHF.

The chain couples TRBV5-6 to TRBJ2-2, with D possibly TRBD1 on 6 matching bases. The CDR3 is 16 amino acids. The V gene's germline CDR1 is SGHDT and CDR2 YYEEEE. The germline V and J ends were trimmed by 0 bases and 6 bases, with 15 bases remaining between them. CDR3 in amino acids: CASSLALVGAAGELFF. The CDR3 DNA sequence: TGTGCCAGCAGCTTGGCGCTTGTGGGGGCCGCCGGGGAGCTGTTTTTT.

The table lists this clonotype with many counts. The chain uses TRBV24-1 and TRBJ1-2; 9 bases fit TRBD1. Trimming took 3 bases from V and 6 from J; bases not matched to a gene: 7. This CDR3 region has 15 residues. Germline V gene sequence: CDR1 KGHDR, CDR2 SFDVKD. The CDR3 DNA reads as TGTGCCACCAGTGATCCCATCGGGACAGGGAATGGCTACACCTTC. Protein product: CATSDPIGTGNGYTF.

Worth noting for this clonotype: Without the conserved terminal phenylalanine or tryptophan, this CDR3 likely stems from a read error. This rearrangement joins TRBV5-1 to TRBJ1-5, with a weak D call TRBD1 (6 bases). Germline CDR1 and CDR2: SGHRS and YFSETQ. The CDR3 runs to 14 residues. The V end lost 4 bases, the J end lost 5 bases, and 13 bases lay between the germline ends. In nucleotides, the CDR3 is TGCGCCAGCAGCGCGGCAGGGGAGGATCAGCCCCAGCATCTT. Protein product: CASSAAGEDQPQHL.

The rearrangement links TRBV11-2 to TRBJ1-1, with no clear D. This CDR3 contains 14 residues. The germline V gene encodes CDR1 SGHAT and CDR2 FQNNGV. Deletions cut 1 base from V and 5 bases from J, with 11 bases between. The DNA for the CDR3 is TGTGCCAGCAGCTTAGGAGACTTGTGGACTGAAGCTTTCTTT. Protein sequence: CASSLGDLWTEAFF. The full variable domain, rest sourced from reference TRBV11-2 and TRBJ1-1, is EAGVAQSPRYKIIEKRQSVAFWCNPISGHATLYWYQQILGQGPKLLIQFQNNGVVDDSQLPKDRFSAERLKGVDSTLKIQPAKLEDSAVYLCASSLGDLWTEAFFGQGTRLTVV.

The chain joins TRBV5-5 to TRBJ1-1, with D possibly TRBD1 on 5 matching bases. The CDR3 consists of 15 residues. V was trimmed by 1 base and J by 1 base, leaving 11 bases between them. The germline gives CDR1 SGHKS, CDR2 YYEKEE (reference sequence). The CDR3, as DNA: TGTGCCAGCAGCTTGAGGGGAGCTGGGAACACTGAAGCTTTCTTT. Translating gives CASSLRGAGNTEAFF.

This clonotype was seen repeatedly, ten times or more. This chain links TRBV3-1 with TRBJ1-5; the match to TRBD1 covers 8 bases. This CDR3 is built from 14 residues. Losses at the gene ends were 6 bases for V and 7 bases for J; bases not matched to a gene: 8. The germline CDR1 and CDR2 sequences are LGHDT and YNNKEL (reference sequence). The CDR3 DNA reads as TGTGCCAGCAGTGCAGGGGGCTCGGAACAGCCCCAGCATTTT. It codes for CASSAGGSEQPQHF.

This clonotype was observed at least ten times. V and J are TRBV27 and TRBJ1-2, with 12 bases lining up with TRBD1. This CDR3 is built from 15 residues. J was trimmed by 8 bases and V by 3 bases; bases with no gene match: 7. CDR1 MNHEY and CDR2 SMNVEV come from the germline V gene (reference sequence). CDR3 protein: CASSFQGQGARGYTF. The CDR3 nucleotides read TGTGCCAGCAGTTTCCAGGGACAGGGGGCGCGGGGCTACACCTTC.

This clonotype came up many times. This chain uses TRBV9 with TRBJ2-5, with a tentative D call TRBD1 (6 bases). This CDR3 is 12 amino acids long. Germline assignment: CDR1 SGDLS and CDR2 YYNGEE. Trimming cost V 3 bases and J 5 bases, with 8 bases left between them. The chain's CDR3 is CASSDRVETQYF. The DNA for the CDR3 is TGTGCCAGCAGCGACAGGGTGGAGACCCAGTACTTC.

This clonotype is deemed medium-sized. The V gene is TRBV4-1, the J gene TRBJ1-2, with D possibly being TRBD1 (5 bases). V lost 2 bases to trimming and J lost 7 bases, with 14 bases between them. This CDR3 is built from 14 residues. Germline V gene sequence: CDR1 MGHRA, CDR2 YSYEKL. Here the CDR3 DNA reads TGCGCCAGCAGCCAACCCCTGGGGCCGGGTGGCTACACCTTC. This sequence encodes CASSQPLGPGGYTF.

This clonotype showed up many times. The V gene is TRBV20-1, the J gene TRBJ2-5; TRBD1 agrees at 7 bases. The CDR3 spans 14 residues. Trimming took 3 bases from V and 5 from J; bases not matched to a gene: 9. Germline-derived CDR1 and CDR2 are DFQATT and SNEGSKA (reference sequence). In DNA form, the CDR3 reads TGCAGTGCTAGTGCAGGGGGTCCGGCCGAGACCCAGTACTTC. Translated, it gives CSASAGGPAETQYF.

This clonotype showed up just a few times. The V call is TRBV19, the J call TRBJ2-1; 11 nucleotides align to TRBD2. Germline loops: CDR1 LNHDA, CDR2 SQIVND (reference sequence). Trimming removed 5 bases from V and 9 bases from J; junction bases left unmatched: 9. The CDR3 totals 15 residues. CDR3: CASSLTSGSTVEQFF. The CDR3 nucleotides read TGTGCCAGTAGTCTCACTAGCGGGAGCACGGTTGAGCAGTTCTTC.

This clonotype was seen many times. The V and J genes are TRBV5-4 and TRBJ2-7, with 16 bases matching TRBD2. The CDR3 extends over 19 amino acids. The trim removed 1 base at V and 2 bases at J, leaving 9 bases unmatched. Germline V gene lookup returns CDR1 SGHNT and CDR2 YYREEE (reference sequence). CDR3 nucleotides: TGTGCCAGCAGCTTGCCCTCTTCGGGACTAGCGGGGGGGGCCTACGAGCAGTACTTC. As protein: CASSLPSSGLAGGAYEQYF.

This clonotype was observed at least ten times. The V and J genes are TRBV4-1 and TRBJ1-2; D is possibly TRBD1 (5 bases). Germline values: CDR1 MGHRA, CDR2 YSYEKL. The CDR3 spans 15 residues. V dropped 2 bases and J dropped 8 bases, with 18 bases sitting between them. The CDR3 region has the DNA TGCGCCAGCAGCCAAAAAACCGGGGGGTTGGGCGGCTACACCTTC. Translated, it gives CASSQKTGGLGGYTF.

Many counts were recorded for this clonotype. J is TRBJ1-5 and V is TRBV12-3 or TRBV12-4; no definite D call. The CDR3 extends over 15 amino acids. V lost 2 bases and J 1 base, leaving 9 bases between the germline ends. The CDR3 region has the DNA TGTGCCAGCAGTTTAATCAAGGGAAGCAATCAGCCCCAGCATTTT. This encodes CASSLIKGSNQPQHF.